The present TCR beta chain was sequenced within a study of T-cell memory formation after mild COVID-19. On the study more broadly: Each donor largely had its own TCR clusters.

V shed 4 bases and J 2 bases; nucleotides not matched to a gene: 5. CDR1 is SGHRS and CDR2 is YFSETQ in the germline V gene. This CDR3 spans 16 amino acids. This clonotype was recorded many times. 5'RACE with constant-segment primers yielded barcoded, UMI-tagged TCR alpha and TCR beta cDNA libraries. Each CDR3 protein is one row after TCRdb ran MiXCR on the 5' RACE reads. The data contain fewer than 650,000 distinct CDR3 sequences, roughly a fifth of them singletons. Sequenced input: PBMCs or a T cell subset sorted from them (not recorded which). The sequence derives from an adult woman who had mild COVID-19 (a few samples of this study predate the infection). Cell type and time point are not known. The gene calls are TRBV5-1 and TRBJ2-2, with 10 positions matching TRBD2. This chain's CDR3 is CASSPKRGGNTGELFF. The CDR3 DNA follows: TGCGCCAGCAGCCCCAAGCGGGGGGGTAACACCGGGGAGCTGTTTTTT.